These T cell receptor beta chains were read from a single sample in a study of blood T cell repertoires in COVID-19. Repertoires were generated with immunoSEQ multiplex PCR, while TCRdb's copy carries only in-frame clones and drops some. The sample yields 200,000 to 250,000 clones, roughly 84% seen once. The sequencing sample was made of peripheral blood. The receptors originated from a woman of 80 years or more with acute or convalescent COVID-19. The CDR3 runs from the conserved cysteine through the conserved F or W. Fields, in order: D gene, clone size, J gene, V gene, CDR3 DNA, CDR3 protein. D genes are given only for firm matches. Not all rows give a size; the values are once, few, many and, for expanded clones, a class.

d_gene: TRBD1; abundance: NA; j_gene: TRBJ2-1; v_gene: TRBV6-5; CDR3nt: TGTGCCAGCACCGGGACAGGGTACAATGAGCAGTTCTTC; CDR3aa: CASTGTGYNEQFF
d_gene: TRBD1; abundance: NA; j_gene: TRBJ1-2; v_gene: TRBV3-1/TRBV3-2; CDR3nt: TGTGCCAGCAGCGATCTAGGGGGCAGCTACACCTTC; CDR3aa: CASSDLGGSYTF
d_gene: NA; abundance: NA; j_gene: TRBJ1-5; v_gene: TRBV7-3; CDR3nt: TGTGCCAGCAGCTCCCCCCCCCACAACAGGCCCCAGCATTTT; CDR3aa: CASSSPPHNRPQHF
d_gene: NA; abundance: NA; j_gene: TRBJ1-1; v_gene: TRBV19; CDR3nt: TGTGCCAGTAGTAGATCTCCCAGCACTGAAGCTTTCTTT; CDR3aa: CASSRSPSTEAFF
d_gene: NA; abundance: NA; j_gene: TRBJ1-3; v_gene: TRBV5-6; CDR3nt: TGTGCCAGCGGACTCCTAAGCTCTGGAAACACCATATATTTT; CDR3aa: CASGLLSSGNTIYF
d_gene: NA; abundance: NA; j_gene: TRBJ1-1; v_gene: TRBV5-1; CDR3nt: TGCGCCAGCAGCTTGGCTGGAGACCCGAACACTGAAGCTTTCTTT; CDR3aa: CASSLAGDPNTEAFF
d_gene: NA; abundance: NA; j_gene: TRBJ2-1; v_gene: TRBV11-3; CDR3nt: TGTGCCAGCAGCAGAAGGGCGGGGTCTTACAATGAGCAGTTCTTC; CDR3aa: CASSRRAGSYNEQFF
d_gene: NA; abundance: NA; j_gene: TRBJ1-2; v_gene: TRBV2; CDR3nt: TGTGCCAGCAGGGGAGGGGGGCAGAGTAACTATGGCTACACCTTC; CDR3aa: CASRGGGQSNYGYTF
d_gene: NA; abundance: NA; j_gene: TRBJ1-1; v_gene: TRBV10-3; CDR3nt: TGTGCCATCAGGGACAAGGGGTCGAACACTGAAGCTTTCTTT; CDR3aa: CAIRDKGSNTEAFF
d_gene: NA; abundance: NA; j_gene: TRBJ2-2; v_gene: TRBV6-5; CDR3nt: TGTGCCAGCAGTTCAGGGATCAGGACCGGGGAGCTGTTTTTT; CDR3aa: CASSSGIRTGELFF
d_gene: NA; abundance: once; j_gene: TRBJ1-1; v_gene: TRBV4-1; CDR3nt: TGCGCCAGCAGCCAAGAGAGGACACTGAACACTGAAGCTTTCTTT; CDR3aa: CASSQERTLNTEAFF
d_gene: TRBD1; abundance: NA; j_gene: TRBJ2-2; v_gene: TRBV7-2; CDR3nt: TGTGCCAGCAGCCTTCAGACAGGGAGCGGCGGGGAGCTGTTTTTT; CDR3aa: CASSLQTGSGGELFF
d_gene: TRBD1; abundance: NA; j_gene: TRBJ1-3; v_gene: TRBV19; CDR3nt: TGTGCCACGTACGACAGGGGGCTCGGAAACACCATATATTTT; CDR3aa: CATYDRGLGNTIYF
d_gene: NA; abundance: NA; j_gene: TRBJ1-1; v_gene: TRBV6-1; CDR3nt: TGTGCCAGCAGTGAAGTAGCGGAAGTCCTTGAAGCTTTCTTT; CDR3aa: CASSEVAEVLEAFF
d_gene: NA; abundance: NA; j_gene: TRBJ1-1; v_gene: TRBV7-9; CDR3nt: TGTGCCAGCAGCTTATCAGGTTATGAAGCTTTCTTT; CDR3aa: CASSLSGYEAFF
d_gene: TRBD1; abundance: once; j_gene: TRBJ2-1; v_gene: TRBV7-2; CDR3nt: TGTGCCAGCAGCTCGGGACAGAGCTCCTACAATGAGCAGTTCTTC; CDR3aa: CASSSGQSSYNEQFF
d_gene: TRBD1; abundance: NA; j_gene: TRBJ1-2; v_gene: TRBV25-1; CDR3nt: TGTGCCAGCAGCCCCAGGGGGCATGATGGCTACACCTTC; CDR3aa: CASSPRGHDGYTF
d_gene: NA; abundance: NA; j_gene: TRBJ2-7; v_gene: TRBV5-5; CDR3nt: TGTGCCAGCAGCTTGAGAAATTCTCGGGGAACCGGAGACGAGCAGTACTTC; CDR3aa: CASSLRNSRGTGDEQYF
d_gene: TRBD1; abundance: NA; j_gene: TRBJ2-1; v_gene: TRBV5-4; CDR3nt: TGTGCCAGCAGCTTGGACGGCAGGACAGGGGTAGATGAGCAGTTCTTC; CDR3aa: CASSLDGRTGVDEQFF
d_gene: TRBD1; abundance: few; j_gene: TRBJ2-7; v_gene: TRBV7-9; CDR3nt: TGTGCCAGCAGCTGGGGACAGGCGAACGAGCAGTACTTC; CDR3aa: CASSWGQANEQYF
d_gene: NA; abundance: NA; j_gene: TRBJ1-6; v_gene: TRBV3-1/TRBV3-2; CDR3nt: TGTGCCAGCAGCCAAACAGATCCAGGTTCACCCCTCCACTTT; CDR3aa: CASSQTDPGSPLHF
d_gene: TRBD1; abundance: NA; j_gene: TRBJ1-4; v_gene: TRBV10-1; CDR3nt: TGCGCCCATTCAACAGGGGGCGGGAGGGAAAAACTGTTTTTT; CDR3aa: CAHSTGGGREKLFF
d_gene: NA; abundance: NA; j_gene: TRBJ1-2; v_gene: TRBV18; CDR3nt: TGTGCCAGCTCACGTCTTGGCGGGAACTATGGCTACACCTTC; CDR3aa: CASSRLGGNYGYTF
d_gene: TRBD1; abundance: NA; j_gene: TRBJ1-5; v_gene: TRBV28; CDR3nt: TGTGCCAGCAGTCTCACGGGACAGGGAAATAATCAGCCCCAGCATTTT; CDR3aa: CASSLTGQGNNQPQHF
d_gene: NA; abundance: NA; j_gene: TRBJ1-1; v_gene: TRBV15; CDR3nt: TGTGCCACCAGCAGAGGCATGTCTATTATACAAGGGGTCGTGAACACTGAAGCTTTCTTT; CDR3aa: CATSRGMSIIQGVVNTEAFF
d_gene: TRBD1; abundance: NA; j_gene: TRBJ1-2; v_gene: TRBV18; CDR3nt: TGTGCCAGCTCACTCGGACAGGGCGACAATGGCTACACCTTC; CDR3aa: CASSLGQGDNGYTF
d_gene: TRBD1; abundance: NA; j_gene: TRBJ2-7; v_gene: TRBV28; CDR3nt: TGTGCCAGCAGGAGGACAGGGGGAAGAGGGGAGCAGTACTTC; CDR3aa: CASRRTGGRGEQYF
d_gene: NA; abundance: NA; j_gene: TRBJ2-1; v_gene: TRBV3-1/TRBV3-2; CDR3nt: TGTGCCAGTTGGCCCCGGGGAGGGGGAAGTGAGCAGTTCTTC; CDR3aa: CASWPRGGGSEQFF
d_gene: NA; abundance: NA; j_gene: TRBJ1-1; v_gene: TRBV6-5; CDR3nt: TGTGCCAGCAGTTCCGGGAACACTGAAGCTTTCTTT; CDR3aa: CASSSGNTEAFF
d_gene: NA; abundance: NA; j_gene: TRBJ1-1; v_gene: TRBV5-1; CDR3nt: TGCGCCAGCAGCTTACAGGGCTACGAGAACACTGAAGCTTTCTTT; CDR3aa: CASSLQGYENTEAFF
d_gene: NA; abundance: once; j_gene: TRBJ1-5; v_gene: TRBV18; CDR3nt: TGTGCCAGCTCACCCAGCCTTTCGGGGAGCAATCAGCCCCAGCATTTT; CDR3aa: CASSPSLSGSNQPQHF
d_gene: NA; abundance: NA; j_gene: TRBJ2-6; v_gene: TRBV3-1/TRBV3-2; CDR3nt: TGTGCCAGCAGCCAAGTCCAGGGTGCCGGGGCCAACGTCCTGACTTTC; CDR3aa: CASSQVQGAGANVLTF
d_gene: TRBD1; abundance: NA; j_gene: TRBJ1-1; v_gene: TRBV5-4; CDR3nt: TGTGCCAGCAGCTTGAACAGGGGCCGGGCCCGGAACACTGAAGCTTTCTTT; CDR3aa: CASSLNRGRARNTEAFF
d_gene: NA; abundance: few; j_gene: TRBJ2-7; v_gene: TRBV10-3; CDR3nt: TGTGCCATCAGCGTAGAGGCTAGCGCCTACGAGCAGTACTTC; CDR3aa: CAISVEASAYEQYF
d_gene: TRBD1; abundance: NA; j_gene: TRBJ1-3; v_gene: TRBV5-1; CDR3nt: TGCGCCAGCAGCCCGACAGGGGGAGGAAACACCATATATTTT; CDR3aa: CASSPTGGGNTIYF
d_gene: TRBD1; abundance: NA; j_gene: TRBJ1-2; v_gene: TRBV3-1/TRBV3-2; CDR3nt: TGTGCCAGCAGCCAAGGAGGACAGGGAAACGGCTACACCTTC; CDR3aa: CASSQGGQGNGYTF
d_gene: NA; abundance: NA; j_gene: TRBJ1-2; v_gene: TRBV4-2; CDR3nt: TGTGCCAGCAGCCCGACAGAGCTTAACTATGGCTACACCTTC; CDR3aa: CASSPTELNYGYTF
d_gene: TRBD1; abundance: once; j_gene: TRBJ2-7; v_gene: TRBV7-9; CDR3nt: TGTGCCAGCAGACCGGGACAGGGCCTCTACGAGCAGTACTTC; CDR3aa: CASRPGQGLYEQYF
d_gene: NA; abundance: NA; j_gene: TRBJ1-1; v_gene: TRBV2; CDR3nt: TGTGCCAGCAGCTTACAGGGCCTCGGGGCTTTCTTT; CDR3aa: CASSLQGLGAFF
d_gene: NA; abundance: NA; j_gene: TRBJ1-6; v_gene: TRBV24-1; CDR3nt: TGTGCCACCAGTGATCCCCCGAGGACCCTCCACTTT; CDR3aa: CATSDPPRTLHF
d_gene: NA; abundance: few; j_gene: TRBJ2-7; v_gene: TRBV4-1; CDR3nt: TGCGCCAGCAGCCTGGGACTCCTATACGAGCAGTACTTC; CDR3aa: CASSLGLLYEQYF
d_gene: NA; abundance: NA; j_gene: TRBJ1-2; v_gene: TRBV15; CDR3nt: TGTGCCACCAGTAGCGACGTGGAGCTGTATGGCTACACCTTC; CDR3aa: CATSSDVELYGYTF
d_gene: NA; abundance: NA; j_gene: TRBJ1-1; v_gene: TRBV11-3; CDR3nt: TGTGCCAGCAGCTTCGACGGACAATCGAACACTGAAGCTTTCTTT; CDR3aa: CASSFDGQSNTEAFF
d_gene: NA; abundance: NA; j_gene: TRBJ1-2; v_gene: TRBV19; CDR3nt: TGTGCCAGTAGGCTCCTGCAGGGAAACTATGGCTACACCTTC; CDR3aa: CASRLLQGNYGYTF
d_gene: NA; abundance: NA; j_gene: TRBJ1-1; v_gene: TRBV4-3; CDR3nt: TGCGCCAGCAGCCAATCTAATAGGAACACTGAAGCTTTCTTT; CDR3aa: CASSQSNRNTEAFF
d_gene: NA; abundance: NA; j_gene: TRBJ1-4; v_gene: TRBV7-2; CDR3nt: TGTGCCAGCAGCTTAGTAGGGAGGGGGGCTTTAGGCGAAAAACTGTTTTTT; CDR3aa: CASSLVGRGALGEKLFF
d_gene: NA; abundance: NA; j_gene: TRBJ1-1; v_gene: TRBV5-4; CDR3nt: TGTGCCAGCAGCCGTACCGGGGAAGCTTTCTTT; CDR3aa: CASSRTGEAFF
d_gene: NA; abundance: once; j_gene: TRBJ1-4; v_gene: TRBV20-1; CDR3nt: TGCAGTGCGACAGAATTGGGGAAACTGTTTTTT; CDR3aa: CSATELGKLFF
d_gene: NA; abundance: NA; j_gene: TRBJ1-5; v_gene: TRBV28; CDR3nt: TGTGCCAGCAGTTTGGGGGGGATGAACAATCAGCCCCAGCATTTT; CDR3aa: CASSLGGMNNQPQHF
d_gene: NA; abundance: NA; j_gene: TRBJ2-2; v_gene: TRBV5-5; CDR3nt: TGTGCCAGCAGCTTTTTGGCTAGCCCGAACACCGGGGAGCTGTTTTTT; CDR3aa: CASSFLASPNTGELFF
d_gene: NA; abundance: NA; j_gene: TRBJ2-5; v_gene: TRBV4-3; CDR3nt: TGCGCCAGCAGCCAAGAGTGGGCAGGTGGGACCCAGTACTTC; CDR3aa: CASSQEWAGGTQYF
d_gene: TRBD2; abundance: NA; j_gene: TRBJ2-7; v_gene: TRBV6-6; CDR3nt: TGTGCCAGCCGCTCCTCGGCGGGGGGCTATTACGAGCAGTACTTC; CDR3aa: CASRSSAGGYYEQYF
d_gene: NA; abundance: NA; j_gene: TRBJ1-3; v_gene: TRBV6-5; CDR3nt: TGTGCCAGCAGTTACCAGGCGACAGCTGGAAACACCATATATTTT; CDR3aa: CASSYQATAGNTIYF
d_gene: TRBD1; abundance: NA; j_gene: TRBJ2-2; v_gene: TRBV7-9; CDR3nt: TGTGCCAGTCGGGGACAGGGCGGCCGAAGAAACACCGGGGAGCTGTTTTTT; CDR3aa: CASRGQGGRRNTGELFF
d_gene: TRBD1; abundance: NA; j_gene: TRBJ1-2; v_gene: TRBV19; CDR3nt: TGTGCCAGTAGTGACCGAACGGGACAGTACTATGGCTACACCTTC; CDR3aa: CASSDRTGQYYGYTF
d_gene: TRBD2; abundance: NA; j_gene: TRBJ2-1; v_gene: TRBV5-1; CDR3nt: TGCGCCAGCAGCTTGGGAAGCGGGGGCTCAGGTGAGCAGTTCTTC; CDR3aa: CASSLGSGGSGEQFF
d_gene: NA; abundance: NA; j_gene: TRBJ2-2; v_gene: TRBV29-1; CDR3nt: TGCAGCGTTGAAGATTCCCGTGCAGGGGCCGGGGAGCTGTTTTTT; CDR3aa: CSVEDSRAGAGELFF
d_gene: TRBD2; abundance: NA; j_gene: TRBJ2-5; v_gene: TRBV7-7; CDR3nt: TGTGCTAGCAGGTTGACTAGCGGGAGCTCGGAGACCCAGTACTTC; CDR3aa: CASRLTSGSSETQYF
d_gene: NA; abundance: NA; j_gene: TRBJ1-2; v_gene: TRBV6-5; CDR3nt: TGTGCCAGCAGTTACAGCGGGGGGCCTAACTATGGCTACACCTTC; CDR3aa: CASSYSGGPNYGYTF